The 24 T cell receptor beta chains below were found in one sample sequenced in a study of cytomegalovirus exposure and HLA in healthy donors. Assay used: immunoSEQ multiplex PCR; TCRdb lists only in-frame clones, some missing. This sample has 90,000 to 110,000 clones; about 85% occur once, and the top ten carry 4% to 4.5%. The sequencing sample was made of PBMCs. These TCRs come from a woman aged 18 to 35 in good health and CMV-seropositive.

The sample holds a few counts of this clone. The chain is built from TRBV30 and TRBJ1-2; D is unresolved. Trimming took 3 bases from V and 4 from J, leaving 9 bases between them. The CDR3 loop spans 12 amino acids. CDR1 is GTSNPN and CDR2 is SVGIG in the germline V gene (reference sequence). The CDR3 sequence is CAWRYRGYGYTF. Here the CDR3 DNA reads TGTGCCTGGAGGTATCGGGGCTATGGCTACACCTTC. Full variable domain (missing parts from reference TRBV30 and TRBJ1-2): SQTIHQWPATLVQPVGSPLSLECTVEGTSNPNLYWYRQAAGRGLQLLFYSVGIGQISSEVPQNLSASRPQDRQFILSSKKLLLSDSGFYLCAWRYRGYGYTFGSGTRLTVV.

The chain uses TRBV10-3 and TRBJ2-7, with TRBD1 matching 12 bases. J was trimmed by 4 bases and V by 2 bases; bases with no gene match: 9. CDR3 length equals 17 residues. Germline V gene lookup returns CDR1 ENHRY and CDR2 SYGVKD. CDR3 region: CAISEPHRGQGAYEQYF. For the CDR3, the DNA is TGTGCCATCAGTGAGCCACACCGGGGACAGGGGGCTTACGAGCAGTACTTC.

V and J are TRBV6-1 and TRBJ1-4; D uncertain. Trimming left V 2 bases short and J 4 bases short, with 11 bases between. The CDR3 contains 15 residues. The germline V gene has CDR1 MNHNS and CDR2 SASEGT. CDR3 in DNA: TGTGCCAGCAGTGAACGCGGCAGACTTAATGAAAAACTGTTTTTT. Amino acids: CASSERGRLNEKLFF.

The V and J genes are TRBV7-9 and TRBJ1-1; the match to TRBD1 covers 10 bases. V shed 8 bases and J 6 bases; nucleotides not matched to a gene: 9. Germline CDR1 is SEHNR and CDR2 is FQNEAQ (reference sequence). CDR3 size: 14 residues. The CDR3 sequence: CASGSDRGVAEAFF. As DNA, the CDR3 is TGTGCCAGCGGGTCGGACAGGGGGGTCGCTGAAGCTTTCTTT.

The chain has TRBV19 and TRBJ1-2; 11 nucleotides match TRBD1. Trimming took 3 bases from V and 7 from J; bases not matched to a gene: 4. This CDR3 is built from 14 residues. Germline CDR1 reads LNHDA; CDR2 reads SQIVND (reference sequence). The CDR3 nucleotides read TGTGCCAGTAGTATCGGACAGGGGGCCTCTGGCTACACCTTC. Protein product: CASSIGQGASGYTF.

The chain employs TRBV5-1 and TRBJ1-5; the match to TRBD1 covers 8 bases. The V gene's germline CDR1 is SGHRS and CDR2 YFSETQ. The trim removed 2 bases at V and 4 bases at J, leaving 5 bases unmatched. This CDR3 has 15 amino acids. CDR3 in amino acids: CASSFGTGANQPQHF. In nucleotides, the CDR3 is TGCGCCAGCAGCTTCGGGACAGGAGCGAATCAGCCCCAGCATTTT.

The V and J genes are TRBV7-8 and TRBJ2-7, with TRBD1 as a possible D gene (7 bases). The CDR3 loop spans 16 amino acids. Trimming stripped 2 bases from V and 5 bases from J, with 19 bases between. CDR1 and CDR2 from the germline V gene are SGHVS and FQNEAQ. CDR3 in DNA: TGTGCCAGCAGCTTACCCCAGGGGGGAAATATCCACGAGCAGTACTTC. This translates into CASSLPQGGNIHEQYF. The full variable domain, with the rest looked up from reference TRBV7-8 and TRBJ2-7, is GAGVSQSPRYKVAKRGQDVALRCDPISGHVSLFWYQQALGQGPEFLTYFQNEAQLDKSGLPSDRFFAERPEGSVSTLKIQRTQQEDSAVYLCASSLPQGGNIHEQYFGPGTRLTVT.

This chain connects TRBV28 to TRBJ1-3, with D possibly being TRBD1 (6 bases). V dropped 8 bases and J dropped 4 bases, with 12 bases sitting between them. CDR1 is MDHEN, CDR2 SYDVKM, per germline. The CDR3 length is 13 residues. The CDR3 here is CASAGGRGNTIYF. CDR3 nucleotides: TGTGCCAGCGCGGGGGGGCGAGGAAACACCATATATTTT.

The CDR3 DNA follows: TGTGCCAGCAGTGGGGGGGGTAACTCACCCCTCCACTTT. It encodes CASSGGGNSPLHF. The rearrangement joins TRBV6-1 to TRBJ1-6, with a tentative D call TRBD1 (5 bases). V was trimmed by 4 bases and J by 10 bases, leaving 11 bases between them. The CDR3 spans 13 residues. CDR1 and CDR2 from the germline V gene are MNHNS and SASEGT.

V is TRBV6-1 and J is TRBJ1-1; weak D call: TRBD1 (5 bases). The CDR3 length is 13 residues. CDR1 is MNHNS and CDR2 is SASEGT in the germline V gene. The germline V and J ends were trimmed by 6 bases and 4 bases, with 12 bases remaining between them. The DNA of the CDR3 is TGTGCCAGCAGGCCAGCCGGGGGCACTGAAGCTTTCTTT. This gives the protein CASRPAGGTEAFF.

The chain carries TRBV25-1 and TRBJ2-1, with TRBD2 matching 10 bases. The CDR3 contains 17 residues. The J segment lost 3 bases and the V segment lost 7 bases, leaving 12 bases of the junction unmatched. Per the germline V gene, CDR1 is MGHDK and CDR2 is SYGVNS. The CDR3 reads CASNLRLAGYNYNEQFF. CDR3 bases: TGTGCCAGCAACCTTCGACTAGCGGGCTACAACTACAATGAGCAGTTCTTC.

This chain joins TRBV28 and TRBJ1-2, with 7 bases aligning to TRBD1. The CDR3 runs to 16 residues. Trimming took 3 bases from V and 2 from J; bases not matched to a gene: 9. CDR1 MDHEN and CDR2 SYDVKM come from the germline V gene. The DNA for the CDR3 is TGTGCCAGCAGTTTCTTTAGGGGACAGAAGAACTATGGCTACACCTTC. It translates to CASSFFRGQKNYGYTF.

The CDR3 here is CASSERREVTTEAFF. CDR3 DNA: TGTGCCAGCAGTGAACGGAGGGAGGTGACCACTGAAGCTTTCTTT. The rearrangement uses TRBV6-1 and TRBJ1-1; D unclear. The CDR3 is 15 amino acids. In germline, CDR1 is MNHNS, CDR2 SASEGT. Between the trimmed V and J ends, which lost 2 bases and 4 bases, there was a span of 14 bases.

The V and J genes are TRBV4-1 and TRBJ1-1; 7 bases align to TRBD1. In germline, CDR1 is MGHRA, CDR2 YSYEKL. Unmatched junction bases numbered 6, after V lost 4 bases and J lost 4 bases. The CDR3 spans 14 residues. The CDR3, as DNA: TGCGCCAGCAGCCTACAGAGACAGGGCACTGAAGCTTTCTTT. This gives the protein CASSLQRQGTEAFF.

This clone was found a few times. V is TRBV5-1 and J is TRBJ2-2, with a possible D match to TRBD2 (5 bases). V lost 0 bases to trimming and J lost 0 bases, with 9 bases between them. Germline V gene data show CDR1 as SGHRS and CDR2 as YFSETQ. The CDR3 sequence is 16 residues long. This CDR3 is CASSLGETTNTGELFF. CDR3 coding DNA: TGCGCCAGCAGCTTGGGGGAGACGACGAACACCGGGGAGCTGTTTTTT.

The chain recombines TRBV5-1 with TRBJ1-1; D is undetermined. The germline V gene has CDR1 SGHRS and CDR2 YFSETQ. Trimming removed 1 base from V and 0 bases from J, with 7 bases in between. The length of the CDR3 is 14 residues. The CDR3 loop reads CASSLRRMNTEAFF. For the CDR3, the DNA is TGCGCCAGCAGCTTGCGCAGAATGAACACTGAAGCTTTCTTT.

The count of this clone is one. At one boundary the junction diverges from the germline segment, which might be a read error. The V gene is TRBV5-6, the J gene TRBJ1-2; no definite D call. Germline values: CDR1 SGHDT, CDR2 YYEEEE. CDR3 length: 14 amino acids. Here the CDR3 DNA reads TGTGCCAGCAGCTTGGTATCTGACACGGTTTGGTCGGCCTTC. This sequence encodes CASSLVSDTVWSAF. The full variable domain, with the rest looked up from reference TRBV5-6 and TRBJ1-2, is DAGVTQSPTHLIKTRGQQVTLRCSPKSGHDTVSWYQQALGQGPQFIFQYYEEEERQRGNFPDRFSGHQFPNYSSELNVNALLLGDSALYLCASSLVSDTVWSAFGSGTRLTVV.

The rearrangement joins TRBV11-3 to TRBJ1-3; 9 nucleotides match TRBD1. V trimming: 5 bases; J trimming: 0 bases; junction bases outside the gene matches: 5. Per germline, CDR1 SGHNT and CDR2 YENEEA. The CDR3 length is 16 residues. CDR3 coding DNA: TGTGCCAGCAGCGGACAGGGGCTCCACTCTGGAAACACCATATATTTT. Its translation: CASSGQGLHSGNTIYF. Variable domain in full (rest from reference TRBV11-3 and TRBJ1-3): EAGVVQSPRYKIIEKKQPVAFWCNPISGHNTLYWYLQNLGQGPELLIRYENEEAVDDSQLPKDRFSAERLKGVDSTLKIQPAELGDSAVYLCASSGQGLHSGNTIYFGEGSWLTVV.

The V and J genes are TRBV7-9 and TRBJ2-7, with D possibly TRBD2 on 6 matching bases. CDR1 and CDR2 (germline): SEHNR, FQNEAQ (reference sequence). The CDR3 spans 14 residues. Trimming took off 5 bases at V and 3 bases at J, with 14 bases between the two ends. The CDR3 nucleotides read TGTGCCAGCAGCGCGGGCGGGGCAGTCTACGAGCAGTACTTC. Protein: CASSAGGAVYEQYF.

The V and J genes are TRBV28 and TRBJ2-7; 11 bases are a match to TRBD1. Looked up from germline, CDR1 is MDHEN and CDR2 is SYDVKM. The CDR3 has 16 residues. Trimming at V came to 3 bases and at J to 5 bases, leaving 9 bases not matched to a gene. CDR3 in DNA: TGTGCCAGCAGTTTCCCTTCCCGGGACAGGGGGAACGAGCAGTACTTC. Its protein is CASSFPSRDRGNEQYF.

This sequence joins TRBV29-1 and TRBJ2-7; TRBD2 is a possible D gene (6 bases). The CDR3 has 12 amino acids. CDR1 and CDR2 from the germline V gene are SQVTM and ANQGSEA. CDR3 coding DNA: TGCGGCGGGGAGCTAGCAAACTACGAGCAGTACTTC. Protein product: CGGELANYEQYF.

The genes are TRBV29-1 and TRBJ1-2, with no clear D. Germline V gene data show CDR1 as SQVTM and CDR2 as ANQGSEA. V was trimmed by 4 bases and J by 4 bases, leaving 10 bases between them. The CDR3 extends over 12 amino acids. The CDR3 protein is CSVASASYGYTF. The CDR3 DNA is TGCAGCGTTGCCTCTGCCAGCTATGGCTACACCTTC.

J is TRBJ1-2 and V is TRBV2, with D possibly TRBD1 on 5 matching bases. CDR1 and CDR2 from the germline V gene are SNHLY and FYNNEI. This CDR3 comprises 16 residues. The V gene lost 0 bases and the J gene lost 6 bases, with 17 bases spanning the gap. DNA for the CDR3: TGTGCCAGCAGTGAAGCGTCAGCACCGCTGGGGCATGGCTACACCTTC. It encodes CASSEASAPLGHGYTF.

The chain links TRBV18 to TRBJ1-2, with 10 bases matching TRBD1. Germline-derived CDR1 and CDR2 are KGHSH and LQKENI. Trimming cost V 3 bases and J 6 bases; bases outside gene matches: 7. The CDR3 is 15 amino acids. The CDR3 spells CASSPTPGTGDGYTF. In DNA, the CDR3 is TGTGCCAGCTCACCGACGCCCGGGACAGGGGATGGCTACACCTTC.